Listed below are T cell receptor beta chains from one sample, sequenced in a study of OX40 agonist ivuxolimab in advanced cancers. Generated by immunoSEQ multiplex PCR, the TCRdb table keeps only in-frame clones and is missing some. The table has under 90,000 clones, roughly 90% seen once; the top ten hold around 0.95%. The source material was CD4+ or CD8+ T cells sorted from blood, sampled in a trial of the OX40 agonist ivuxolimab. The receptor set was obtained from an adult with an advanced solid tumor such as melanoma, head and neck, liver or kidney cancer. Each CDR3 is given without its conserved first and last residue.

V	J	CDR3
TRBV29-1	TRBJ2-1	SVLRLAGGYEQF
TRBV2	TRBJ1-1	ARADRSNTEAF
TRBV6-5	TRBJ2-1	ASSYSTAGVDEQF
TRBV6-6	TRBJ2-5	ASSYSRETQY
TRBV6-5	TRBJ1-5	ASRQTGALNQPQH
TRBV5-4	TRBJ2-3	ASSFASGSVADTQY
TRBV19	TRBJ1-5	ASSINNQPQH
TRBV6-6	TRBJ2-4	ASSPSSAIAKNIQY
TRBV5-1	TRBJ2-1	ASSPAGPGGDEQF
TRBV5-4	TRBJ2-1	ASSETSGSYNEQF
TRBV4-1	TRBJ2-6	ASSQERGQGVSWANVLT
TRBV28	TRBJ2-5	ASSATGTSGSVQETQY
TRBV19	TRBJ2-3	ASSIGLSSTDTQY
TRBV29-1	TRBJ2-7	SAGTGTGGEQY
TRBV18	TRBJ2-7	ASSSSAGDVYEQY
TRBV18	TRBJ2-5	ASSPGSVGNRVEYRTQY
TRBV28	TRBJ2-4	ASSPLYAAKNIQY
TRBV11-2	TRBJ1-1	ASSFSGIVNTEAF
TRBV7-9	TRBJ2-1	ASSSLGYEQF
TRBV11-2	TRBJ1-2	ASSRDRMRGYT
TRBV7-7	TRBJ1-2	ASSLWTEVDPYGYT
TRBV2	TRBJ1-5	ASSAAPGGNQPQH
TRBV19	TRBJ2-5	ASSTWTGKVQETQY
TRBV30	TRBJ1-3	AWSLVGSSGNTIY
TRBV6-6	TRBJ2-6	ASTPGHPGANVLT
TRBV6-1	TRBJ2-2	ASSEIAFSGELF
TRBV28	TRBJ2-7	ASSLSDRGLHEQY
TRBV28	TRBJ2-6	ASSSTGESGANVLT
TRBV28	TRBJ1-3	ASKPREGGRNTIY
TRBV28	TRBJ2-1	ASSLQGAGDEQF
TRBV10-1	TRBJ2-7	ASSELGQKESYEQY
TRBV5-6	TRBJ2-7	ASSFSYEQY
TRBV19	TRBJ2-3	ASSKRTGRTDTQY
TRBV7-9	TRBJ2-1	ASVGLAGKSSYNEQF
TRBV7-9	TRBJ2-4	ASSFSGRAKNIQY
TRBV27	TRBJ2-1	ASSSGTSGIQSNEQF
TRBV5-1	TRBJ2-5	ASIRDGQETQY
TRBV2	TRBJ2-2	ASRRTSAGELF
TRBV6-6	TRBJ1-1	ASTQTTGLNTEAF
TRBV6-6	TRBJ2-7	ASSYVMSAGNEQY
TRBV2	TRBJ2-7	ASFPARTVSYEQY
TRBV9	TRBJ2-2	ASSQTTGGELF
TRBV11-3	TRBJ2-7	ASSLEGGADEQY
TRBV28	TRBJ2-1	ASSLRREQF
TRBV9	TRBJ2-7	ASSPHPTQAGGEQY
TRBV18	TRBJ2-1	ASSIQGLDGGEQF
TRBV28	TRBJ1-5	ASSLTGGRQPQH
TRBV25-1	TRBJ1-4	ASSESPAGEKLF
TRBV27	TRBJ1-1	ASSLGVGGSTEAF
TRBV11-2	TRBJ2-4	ASSFAPVAPKNIQY
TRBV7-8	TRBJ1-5	ASSPREPNQPQH
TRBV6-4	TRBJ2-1	ASSQSGGSGRV
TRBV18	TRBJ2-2	ASSTGGANTGELF
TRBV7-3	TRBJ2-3	ASSFQGIGTDTQY
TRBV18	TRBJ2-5	ASSPRISGSMETQY
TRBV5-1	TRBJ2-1	ASSHHGEGHGTGNEQF
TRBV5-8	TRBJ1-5	ASSPGRRGNQPQH